The clone carrying this T cell receptor (beta chain) was found a few times. The germline V gene has CDR1 SGHNT and CDR2 YENEEA. The CDR3 extends over 16 amino acids. J lost 8 bases, V lost 0 bases, and 11 bases had no gene match. The study drew donors from healthy Caucasian individuals in Russia aged about 6 to 95. Every sample gave at least 5 micrograms of total RNA when it was extracted. PCR was performed a second time for 7 to 11 cycles using a sample-barcoded 5' primer and a J-beta primer mix. TCRdb reprocessed the 5' RACE reads via MiXCR and lists one record per CDR3 protein. The table has 850,000 to 950,000 distinct CDR3 sequences, around 30% seen once; the top ten hold 15% to 20%. The sample comes from a study of blood T cells in healthy people across ages.

The chain links TRBV11-3 to TRBJ2-7; TRBD1 aligns across 9 bases. The TCR originated in a woman older than 75 in good health. The sequenced sample consisted of blood. The CDR3 is CASSLDGDRGGYQQYF. The CDR3 coding sequence is TGTGCCAGCAGCTTAGATGGTGACAGGGGGGGATATCAGCAGTACTTC.